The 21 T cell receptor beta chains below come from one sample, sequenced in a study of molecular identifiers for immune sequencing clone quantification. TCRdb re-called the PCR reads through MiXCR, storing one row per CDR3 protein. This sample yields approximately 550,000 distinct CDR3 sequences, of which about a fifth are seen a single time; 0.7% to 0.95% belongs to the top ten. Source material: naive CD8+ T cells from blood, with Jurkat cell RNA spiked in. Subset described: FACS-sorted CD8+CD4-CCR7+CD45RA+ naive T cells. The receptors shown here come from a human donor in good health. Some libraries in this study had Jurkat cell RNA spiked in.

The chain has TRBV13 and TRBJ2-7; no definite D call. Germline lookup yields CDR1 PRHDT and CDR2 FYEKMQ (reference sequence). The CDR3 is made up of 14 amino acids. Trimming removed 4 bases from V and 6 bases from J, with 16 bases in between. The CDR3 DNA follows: TGTGCCAGCAGCTCTCGAGGACCTCCCCTCGAGCAGTACTTC. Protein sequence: CASSSRGPPLEQYF.

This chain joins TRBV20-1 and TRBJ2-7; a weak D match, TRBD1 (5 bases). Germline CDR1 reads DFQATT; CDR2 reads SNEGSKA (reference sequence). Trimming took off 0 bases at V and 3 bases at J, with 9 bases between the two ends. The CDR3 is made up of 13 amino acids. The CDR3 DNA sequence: TGCAGTGCTAGAGACAGGGTCCGCTACGAGCAGTACTTC. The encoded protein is CSARDRVRYEQYF.

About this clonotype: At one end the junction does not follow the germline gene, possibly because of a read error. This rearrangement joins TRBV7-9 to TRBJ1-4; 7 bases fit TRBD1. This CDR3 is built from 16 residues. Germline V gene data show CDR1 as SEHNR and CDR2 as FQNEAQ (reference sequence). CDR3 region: CTSSSSKGAGNEKLFF. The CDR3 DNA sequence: TGTACCAGCAGCTCTTCCAAGGGGGCTGGTAATGAAAAACTGTTTTTT.

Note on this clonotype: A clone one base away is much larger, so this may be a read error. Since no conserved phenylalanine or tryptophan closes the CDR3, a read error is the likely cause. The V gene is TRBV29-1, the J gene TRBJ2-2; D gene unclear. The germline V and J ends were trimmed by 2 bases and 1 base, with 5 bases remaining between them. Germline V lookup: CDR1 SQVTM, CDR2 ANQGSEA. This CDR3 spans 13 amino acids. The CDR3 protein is CSVEKKNTGELFS. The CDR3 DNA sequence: TGCAGCGTTGAAAAAAAGAACACCGGGGAGCTGTTTTCT.

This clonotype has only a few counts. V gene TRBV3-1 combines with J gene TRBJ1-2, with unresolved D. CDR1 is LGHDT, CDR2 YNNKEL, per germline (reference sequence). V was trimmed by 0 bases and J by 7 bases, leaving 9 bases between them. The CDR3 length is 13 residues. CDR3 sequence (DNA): TGTGCCAGCAGCCAAGATCCTATCTTTGGCTACACCTTC. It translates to CASSQDPIFGYTF.

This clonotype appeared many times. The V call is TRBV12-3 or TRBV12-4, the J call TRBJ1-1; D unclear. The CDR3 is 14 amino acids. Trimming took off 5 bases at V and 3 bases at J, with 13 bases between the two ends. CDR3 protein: CASSPLTPHTEAFF. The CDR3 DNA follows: TGTGCCAGCAGTCCTTTAACACCACACACTGAAGCTTTCTTT.

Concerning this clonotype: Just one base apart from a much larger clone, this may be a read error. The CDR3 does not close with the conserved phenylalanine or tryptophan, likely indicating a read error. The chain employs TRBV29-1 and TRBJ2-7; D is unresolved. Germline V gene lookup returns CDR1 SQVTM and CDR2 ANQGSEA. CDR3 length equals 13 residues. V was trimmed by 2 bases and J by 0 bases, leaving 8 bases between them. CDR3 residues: CSVETPGSYEQYL. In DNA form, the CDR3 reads TGCAGCGTTGAAACTCCCGGCTCCTACGAGCAGTACCTC.

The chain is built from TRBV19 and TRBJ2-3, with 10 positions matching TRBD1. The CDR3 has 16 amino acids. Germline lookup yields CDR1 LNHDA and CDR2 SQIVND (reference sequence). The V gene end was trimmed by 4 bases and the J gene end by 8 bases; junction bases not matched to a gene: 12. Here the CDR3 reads CASSTTGGPAVATQYF. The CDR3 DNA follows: TGTGCCAGTAGTACGACAGGGGGCCCGGCCGTCGCTACGCAGTATTTT.

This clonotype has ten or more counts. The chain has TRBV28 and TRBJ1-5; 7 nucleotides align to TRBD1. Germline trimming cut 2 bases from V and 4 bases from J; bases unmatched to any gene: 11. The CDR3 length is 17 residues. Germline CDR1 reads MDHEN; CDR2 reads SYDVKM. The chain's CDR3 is CASSLRQRTGANQPQHF. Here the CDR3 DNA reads TGTGCCAGCAGTTTACGCCAACGGACAGGCGCTAATCAGCCCCAGCATTTT.

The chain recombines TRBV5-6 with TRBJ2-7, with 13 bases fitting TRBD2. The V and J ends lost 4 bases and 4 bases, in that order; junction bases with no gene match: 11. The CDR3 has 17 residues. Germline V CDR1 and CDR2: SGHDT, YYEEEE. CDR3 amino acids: CASSLGTSGNPGYEQYF. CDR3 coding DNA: TGTGCCAGCAGCCTAGGGACTAGCGGGAATCCAGGGTACGAGCAGTACTTC.

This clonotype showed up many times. CDR3 protein: CASSLGAGGVRYF. CDR3 DNA sequence: TGTGCCAGCAGCTTGGGAGCAGGAGGTGTTCGGTACTTC. The chain uses TRBV5-6 and TRBJ2-7; weak D call: TRBD2 (5 bases). The CDR3 is made up of 13 amino acids. Trimming pared 0 bases from V and 12 bases from J, leaving 16 bases between. Per the germline V gene, CDR1 is SGHDT and CDR2 is YYEEEE.

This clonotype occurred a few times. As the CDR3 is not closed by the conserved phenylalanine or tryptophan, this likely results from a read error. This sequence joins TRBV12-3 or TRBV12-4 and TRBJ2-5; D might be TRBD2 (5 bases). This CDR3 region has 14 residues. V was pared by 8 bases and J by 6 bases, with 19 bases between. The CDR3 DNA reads TGTGCCAGCTCCCCGGAGGTTCTCGGAAAGACCCAGTACATC. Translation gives CASSPEVLGKTQYI.

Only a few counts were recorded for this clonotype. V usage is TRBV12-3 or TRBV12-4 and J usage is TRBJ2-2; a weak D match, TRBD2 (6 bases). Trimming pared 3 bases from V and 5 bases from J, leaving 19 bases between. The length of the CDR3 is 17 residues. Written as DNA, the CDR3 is TGTGCCAGCAGTTTGCATCCTGCCGGGAGAGGGACCGGGGAGCTGTTTTTT. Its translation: CASSLHPAGRGTGELFF.

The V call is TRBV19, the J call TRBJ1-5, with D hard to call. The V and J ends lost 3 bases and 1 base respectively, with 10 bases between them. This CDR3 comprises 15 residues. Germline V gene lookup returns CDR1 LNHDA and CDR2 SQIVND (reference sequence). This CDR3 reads CASSISTGSNQPQHF. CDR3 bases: TGTGCCAGTAGTATCTCGACGGGGAGCAATCAGCCCCAGCATTTT.

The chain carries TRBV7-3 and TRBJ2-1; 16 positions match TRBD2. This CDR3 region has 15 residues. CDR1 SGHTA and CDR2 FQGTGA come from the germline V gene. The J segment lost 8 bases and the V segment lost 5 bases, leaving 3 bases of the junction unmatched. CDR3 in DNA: TGTGCCAGCAGCATCGGGACTAGCGGGAGGGATGAGCAGTTCTTC. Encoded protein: CASSIGTSGRDEQFF.

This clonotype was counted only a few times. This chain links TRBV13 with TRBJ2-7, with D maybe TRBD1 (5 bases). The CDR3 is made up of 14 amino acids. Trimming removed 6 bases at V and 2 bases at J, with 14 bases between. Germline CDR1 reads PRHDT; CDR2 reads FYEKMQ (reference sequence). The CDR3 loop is CASSSSDSAYEQYF. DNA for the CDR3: TGTGCCAGCAGTTCGTCCGACAGTGCCTACGAGCAGTACTTC.

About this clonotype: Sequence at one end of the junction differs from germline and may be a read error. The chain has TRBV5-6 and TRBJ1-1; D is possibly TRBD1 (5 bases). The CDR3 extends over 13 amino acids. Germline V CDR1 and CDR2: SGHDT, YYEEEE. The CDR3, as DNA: TGTGCCAGCAGCTTGCAGGGTGACACTGAAGCTCTCTTT. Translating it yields CASSLQGDTEALF.

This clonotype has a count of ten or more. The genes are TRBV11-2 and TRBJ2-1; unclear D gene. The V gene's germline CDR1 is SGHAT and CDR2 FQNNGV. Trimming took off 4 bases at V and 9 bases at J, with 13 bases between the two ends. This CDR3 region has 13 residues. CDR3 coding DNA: TGTGCCAGCAGCTCCCCCGTAGGTATTGAGCAGTTCTTC. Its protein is CASSSPVGIEQFF.

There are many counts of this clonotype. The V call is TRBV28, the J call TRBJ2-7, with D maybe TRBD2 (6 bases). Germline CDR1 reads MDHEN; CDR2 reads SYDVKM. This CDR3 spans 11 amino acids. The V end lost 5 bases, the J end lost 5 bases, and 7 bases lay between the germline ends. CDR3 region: CASSPSDEQYF. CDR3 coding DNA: TGTGCCAGCAGTCCTAGCGACGAGCAGTACTTC.

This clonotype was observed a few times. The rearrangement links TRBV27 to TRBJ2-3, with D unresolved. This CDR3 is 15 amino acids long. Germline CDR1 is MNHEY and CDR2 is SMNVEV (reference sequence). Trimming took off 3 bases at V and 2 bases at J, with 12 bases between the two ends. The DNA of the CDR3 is TGTGCCAGCAGTTTGACTCGGGCCTTCACAGATACGCAGTATTTT. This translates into CASSLTRAFTDTQYF.

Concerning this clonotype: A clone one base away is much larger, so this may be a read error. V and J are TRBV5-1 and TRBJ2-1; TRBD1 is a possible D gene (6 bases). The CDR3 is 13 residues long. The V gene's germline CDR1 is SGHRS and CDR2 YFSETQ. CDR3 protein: CASSYTGYSEQFF. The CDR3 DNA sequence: TGCGCCAGCAGCTATACAGGGTACAGTGAGCAGTTCTTC.